The 12 T cell receptor beta chains below were found in one sample sequenced in a study of T cell repertoires in ileal Crohn's disease. Indicated time point: proximal margin of the surgical specimen (macroscopically non-inflamed). The method was immunoSEQ multiplex PCR; TCRdb's version includes in-frame clones alone and lacks a portion of them. The sample includes around 2,000 clones, roughly 80% of them seen just once. Sequenced input: ileal tissue. The receptors stem from an adult with Crohn's disease.

This chain joins TRBV2 and TRBJ1-2; TRBD1 might be the D (5 bases). Per germline, CDR1 SNHLY and CDR2 FYNNEI. The V gene lost 6 bases and the J gene lost 7 bases, with 15 bases spanning the gap. The CDR3 has 13 residues. For the CDR3, the DNA is TGTGCCAGCAGGGGGGGGATATCGGCTGGCTACACCTTC. Translation: CASRGGISAGYTF.

This rearrangement joins TRBV6-1 to TRBJ1-3; tentative D call: TRBD1 (5 bases). CDR3 size: 15 residues. With 2 bases removed from V and 5 bases from J, the gap between germline ends came to 13 bases. Germline CDR1 MNHNS, CDR2 SASEGT. In DNA form, the CDR3 reads TGTGCCAGCAGTGAATGGGCAGGGATAAGAAACACCATATATTTT. It codes for CASSEWAGIRNTIYF.

This clone was counted a single time. This CDR3 is CAWVGIPRNTDTQYF. The CDR3 DNA is TGTGCCTGGGTGGGGATACCTCGTAACACAGATACGCAGTATTTT. The genes are TRBV30 and TRBJ2-3; D remains ambiguous. The V gene lost 5 bases and the J gene lost 2 bases, with 17 bases spanning the gap. The CDR3 totals 15 residues. Per germline, CDR1 GTSNPN and CDR2 SVGIG (reference sequence).

The genes are TRBV9 and TRBJ1-2; unclear D gene. The germline V gene has CDR1 SGDLS and CDR2 YYNGEE. V lost 4 bases to trimming and J lost 4 bases, with 5 bases between them. There are 11 residues in the CDR3. The CDR3 spells CASSTSYGYTF. The DNA for the CDR3 is TGTGCCAGCAGCACCAGCTATGGCTACACCTTC.

The chain employs TRBV2 and TRBJ1-5; D perhaps matches TRBD1 (5 bases). The V end lost 8 bases, the J end lost 6 bases, and 14 bases lay between the germline ends. The CDR3 runs to 13 residues. Germline assignment: CDR1 SNHLY and CDR2 FYNNEI. DNA for the CDR3: TGTGCCAGCCAGCAGGGCGAATTTCAGCCCCAGCATTTT. This encodes CASQQGEFQPQHF.

This chain joins TRBV5-5 and TRBJ2-5; D might be TRBD2 (5 bases). The CDR3 extends over 13 amino acids. V was trimmed by 4 bases and J by 5 bases, leaving 12 bases between them. Germline V CDR1 and CDR2: SGHKS, YYEKEE (reference sequence). The CDR3 protein is CASSVGDGETQYF. Here the CDR3 DNA reads TGTGCCAGCAGCGTCGGGGATGGGGAGACCCAGTACTTC.

CDR3 sequence reads: CASSPTTGLSPDTQYF. In nucleotides, the CDR3 is TGTGCCAGCAGCCCCACGACAGGGCTAAGTCCTGATACGCAGTATTTT. The chain uses TRBV9 and TRBJ2-3; 7 bases map to TRBD1. This CDR3 is 16 amino acids long. Unmatched junction bases numbered 14, after V lost 4 bases and J lost 6 bases. The germline V gene has CDR1 SGDLS and CDR2 YYNGEE.

J is TRBJ2-3 and V is TRBV4-2; 11 positions match TRBD1. With 4 bases clipped from V and 6 bases from J, the junction kept 6 bases outside the gene matches. This CDR3 has 15 amino acids. Germline CDR1 is LGHNA and CDR2 is YNFKEQ. The CDR3 bases are TGTGCCAGCAGCCCAGGACAGGGGGCGACGGATACGCAGTATTTT. This gives the protein CASSPGQGATDTQYF.

This clone was seen a handful of times. The V and J genes are TRBV2 and TRBJ2-1; 11 bases fit TRBD2. V dropped 8 bases and J dropped 6; count of bases not matched to a gene: 9. This CDR3 region has 15 residues. Germline V gene sequence: CDR1 SNHLY, CDR2 FYNNEI. CDR3 sequence: CASVISGGAVNEQFF. CDR3 sequence (DNA): TGTGCCAGCGTTATTAGCGGGGGGGCTGTCAATGAGCAGTTCTTC.

This sequence joins TRBV30 and TRBJ2-3; the D gene is possibly TRBD2 (5 bases). The CDR3 totals 12 residues. V lost 0 bases and J lost 9, with 10 bases in between. The germline V gene encodes CDR1 GTSNPN and CDR2 SVGIG (reference sequence). The CDR3, as DNA: TGTGCCTGGAGTGTAGAGGCGGGCACGCAGTATTTT. Protein: CAWSVEAGTQYF.

The chain combines TRBV11-2 with TRBJ2-3; D is unresolved. Germline V gene lookup returns CDR1 SGHAT and CDR2 FQNNGV. The CDR3 runs to 12 residues. Trimming cost V 1 base and J 5 bases, with 4 bases left between them. The CDR3 DNA sequence: TGTGCCAGCAGCTTAGTAGGAGATACGCAGTATTTT. Protein product: CASSLVGDTQYF.

The gene calls are TRBV6-4 and TRBJ2-3, with D tentatively TRBD1 or TRBD2 (7 bases each). Germline loops: CDR1 MRHNA, CDR2 SNTAGT. V lost 0 bases and J lost 6, with 13 bases in between. The length of the CDR3 is 15 residues. Written as DNA, the CDR3 is TGTGCCAGCAGTGACTCCCCAGGGGGAGGGGATACGCAGTATTTT. Translation: CASSDSPGGGDTQYF.